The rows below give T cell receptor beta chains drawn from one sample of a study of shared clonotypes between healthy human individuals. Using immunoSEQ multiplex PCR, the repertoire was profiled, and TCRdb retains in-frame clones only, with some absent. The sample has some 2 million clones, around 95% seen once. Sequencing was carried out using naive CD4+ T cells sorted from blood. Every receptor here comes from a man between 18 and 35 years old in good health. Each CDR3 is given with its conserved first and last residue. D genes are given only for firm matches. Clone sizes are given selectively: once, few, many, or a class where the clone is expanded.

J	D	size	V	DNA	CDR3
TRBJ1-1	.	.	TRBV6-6	TGTGCCAGCAGTTACTCGAGTACAGAGAACACTGAAGCTTTCTTT	CASSYSSTENTEAFF
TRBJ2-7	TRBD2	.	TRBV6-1	TGTGCCAGCAGTGGGCGAGCGGGGAACTACGAGCAGTACTTC	CASSGRAGNYEQYF
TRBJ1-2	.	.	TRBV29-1	TGCAGCGTGGGGATCAGGGGTGAAGGCTACACCTTC	CSVGIRGEGYTF
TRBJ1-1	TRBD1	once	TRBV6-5	TGTGCCAGCAGTTACTCGACAGGGTGGACTGAAGCTTTCTTT	CASSYSTGWTEAFF
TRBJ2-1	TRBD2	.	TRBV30	TGTGCCTGGAGTTCCGGGAGGGCCCACGATGAGCAGTTCTTC	CAWSSGRAHDEQFF
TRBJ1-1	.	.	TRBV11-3	TGTGCCAGCAGCACAGGGAATGGAGACGGGACTGAAGCTTTCTTT	CASSTGNGDGTEAFF
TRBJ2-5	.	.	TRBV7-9	TGTGCCAGCAGCTCTGGGGGAACCCAGTACTTC	CASSSGGTQYF
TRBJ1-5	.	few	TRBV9	TGTGCCAGCAGCGCAGGGGACAACTTCAATCAGCCCCAGCATTTT	CASSAGDNFNQPQHF
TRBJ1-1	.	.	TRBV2	TGTGCCAGCGGCCCCCCGGACACTAACACTGAAGCTTTCTTT	CASGPPDTNTEAFF
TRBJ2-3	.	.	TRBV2	TGTGCCAGCAGAGACCTGACCGGGACGAGTCTACCGGGTACGCAGTATTTT	CASRDLTGTSLPGTQYF
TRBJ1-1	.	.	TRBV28	TGTGCCAGCAGTCATCCACCCCAAGCTTTCTTT	CASSHPPQAFF
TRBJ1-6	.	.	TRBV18	TGTGCCAGCTCACCAGCAGGGTCAAATTCACCCCTCCACTTT	CASSPAGSNSPLHF
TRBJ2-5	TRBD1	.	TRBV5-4	TGTGCCAGCAGGAGGGGGGACAGGCCCCAAGAGACCCAGTACTTC	CASRRGDRPQETQYF
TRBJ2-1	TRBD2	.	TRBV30	TGTGCCTGGGGGACTAGCGGGAGTGTTTATGAGCAGTTCTTC	CAWGTSGSVYEQFF
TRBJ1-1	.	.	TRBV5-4	TGTGCCAGCAGTCCATTGGGGGGCAGGACTGAAGCTTTCTTT	CASSPLGGRTEAFF
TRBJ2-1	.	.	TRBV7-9	TGTGCCAGCAGCCCCCGACAGGTTATGGATGAGCAGTTCTTC	CASSPRQVMDEQFF
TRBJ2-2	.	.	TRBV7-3	TGTGCCAGCAGCTTAGTGTCAGGGGTGGACGGGGAGCTGTTTTTT	CASSLVSGVDGELFF
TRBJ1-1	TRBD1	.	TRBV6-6	TGTGCCAGCAGTACGGACAGGGGAGGTACTGAAGCTTTCTTT	CASSTDRGGTEAFF
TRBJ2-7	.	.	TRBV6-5	TGTGCCAGCTCTCCCGGGGTCCTCTACGAGCAGTACTTC	CASSPGVLYEQYF
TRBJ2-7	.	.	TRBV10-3	TGTGCCACTCATGGGACGGGTTTCTCCTACGAGCAGTACTTC	CATHGTGFSYEQYF
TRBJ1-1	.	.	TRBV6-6	TGTGCCAGCAGTTTAGACCCAAACATGAACACTGAAGCTTTCTTT	CASSLDPNMNTEAFF
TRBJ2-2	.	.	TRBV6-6	TGTGCCAGTCGGGGGCCCCTTCCTGACACCGGGGAGCTGTTTTTT	CASRGPLPDTGELFF